The next 26 T cell receptor beta chains were all read from a single sample in a study of identical twins. TCRdb re-called the 5' RACE reads with MiXCR, one entry per CDR3 protein. This table has 550,000 to 700,000 distinct CDR3 sequences, 9.6% appearing once. These data were also filed under a second study, of yellow fever vaccine responses in identical twins.

Sequencing used PBMCs. Receptors originate from a woman between 18 and 30 years old in good health.

A remark on this clonotype: Just one base apart from a much larger clone, this may be a read error. V and J are TRBV24-1 and TRBJ2-1, with 13 bases identical to TRBD2. CDR3 length: 16 amino acids. Germline V CDR1 and CDR2: KGHDR, SFDVKD. The CDR3 reads CATCETTSGGPNEQFF. As DNA, the CDR3 is TGTGCCACCTGTGAGACGACTAGCGGGGGGCCAAATGAGCAGTTCTTC.

Many counts were recorded for this clonotype. The chain couples TRBV20-1 to TRBJ2-5; 10 bases are a match to TRBD2. V was pared by 5 bases and J by 5 bases, with 8 bases of the junction left unmatched. The CDR3 has 14 residues. Germline V lookup: CDR1 DFQATT, CDR2 SNEGSKA (reference sequence). For the CDR3, the DNA is TGCAGTGCTCGAGGGGCTAGCGGGAGTGAGACCCAGTACTTC. Protein: CSARGASGSETQYF.

This clonotype was counted a few times. The chain uses TRBV6-5 and TRBJ2-5, with D possibly TRBD1 on 6 matching bases. CDR1 and CDR2 (germline): MNHEY, SVGAGI. V dropped 0 bases and J dropped 5 bases, with 13 bases sitting between them. The CDR3 spans 15 residues. This CDR3 reads CASSYSKTGWETQYF. CDR3 DNA: TGTGCCAGCAGTTACTCGAAGACAGGCTGGGAGACCCAGTACTTC.

J is TRBJ1-6 and V is TRBV7-9; TRBD1 is a possible D gene (6 bases). CDR1 and CDR2 (germline): SEHNR, FQNEAQ (reference sequence). Trimming cost V 3 bases and J 13 bases, with 16 bases left between them. There are 14 residues in the CDR3. CDR3 in DNA: TGTGCCAGCAGCTTGCCGGGGGCCAATCAGCCCCTCCACTTT. Translated: CASSLPGANQPLHF.

V is TRBV4-3 and J is TRBJ2-7; D is uncertain. V lost 0 bases and J 6 bases, leaving 9 bases between the germline ends. The CDR3 has 13 residues. CDR1 and CDR2 (germline): LGHNA, YSLEER. The DNA for the CDR3 is TGCGCCAGCAGCCAAGATATCGCTCCCGAGCAGTACTTC. Residues: CASSQDIAPEQYF.

This clonotype has at least ten counts. J is TRBJ2-3 and V is TRBV14; 9 positions agree with TRBD2. This CDR3 contains 16 residues. Losses at the gene ends were 2 bases for V and 2 bases for J; bases not matched to a gene: 5. CDR1 SGHDN and CDR2 FVKESK come from the germline V gene. Written as DNA, the CDR3 is TGTGCCAGCAGCCAAATCGGCGGGGGGGCCACAGATACGCAGTATTTT. Translated: CASSQIGGGATDTQYF.

The chain links TRBV27 to TRBJ2-2; perhaps TRBD2 as D (5 bases). Germline V lookup: CDR1 MNHEY, CDR2 SMNVEV (reference sequence). This CDR3 is 14 amino acids long. The germline V and J ends were trimmed by 7 bases and 8 bases, with 17 bases remaining between them. Here the CDR3 DNA reads TGTGCCAGCACCAAACTAGGTGCGGAGGGGGAGCTGTTTTTT. It codes for CASTKLGAEGELFF.

This clonotype has just a few counts. The chain combines TRBV6-1 with TRBJ2-3; unclear D gene. The CDR3 is 13 residues long. Trimming shortened V by 6 bases and J by 0 bases, and 7 bases separated the two germline ends. CDR1 is MNHNS and CDR2 is SASEGT in the germline V gene. The CDR3 loop reads CASRSRSTDTQYF. The CDR3 region has the DNA TGTGCCAGCAGGAGTAGGAGCACAGATACGCAGTATTTT.

This clonotype was counted at least ten times. The rearrangement joins TRBV12-3 or TRBV12-4 to TRBJ2-3; TRBD2 aligns across 13 bases. Trimming took 4 bases from V and 6 from J; bases not matched to a gene: 7. This CDR3 contains 16 residues. The DNA for the CDR3 is TGTGCCAGCAGTTCACTAGCGGGGGGGCCTTCGGATACGCAGTATTTT. Amino acid sequence: CASSSLAGGPSDTQYF.

V usage is TRBV5-1 and J usage is TRBJ2-1, with 9 bases that match TRBD1. With 3 bases clipped from V and 9 bases from J, the junction kept 16 bases outside the gene matches. The CDR3 has 17 amino acids. CDR1 SGHRS and CDR2 YFSETQ come from the germline V gene. CDR3 in amino acids: CASSSSGTGIQSLEQFF. The CDR3 nucleotides are TGCGCCAGCAGCTCCTCCGGGACAGGGATTCAGAGTCTTGAGCAGTTCTTC. The whole variable domain, filled in from reference TRBV5-1 and TRBJ2-1, reads KAGVTQTPRYLIKTRGQQVTLSCSPISGHRSVSWYQQTPGQGLQFLFEYFSETQRNKGNFPGRFSGRQFSNSRSEMNVSTLELGDSALYLCASSSSGTGIQSLEQFFGPGTRLTVL.

This clonotype was picked up many times. This sequence joins TRBV5-8 and TRBJ2-2, with a possible D match to TRBD1 (6 bases). CDR1 and CDR2 from the germline V gene are SGHTS and YDEGEE. Trimming took 3 bases from V and 6 from J, leaving 18 bases between them. The CDR3 consists of 16 residues. The CDR3 region is CASSSKQGSFAGELFF. Here the CDR3 DNA reads TGTGCCAGCAGCTCCAAACAGGGAAGTTTTGCCGGGGAGCTGTTTTTT.

The chain recombines TRBV12-3 or TRBV12-4 with TRBJ2-3; no reliable D call. V shed 7 bases and J shed 1 base, with 15 bases lying between them. There are 15 residues in the CDR3. The CDR3 protein is CASNPSLQGTDTQYF. The CDR3 DNA is TGTGCCAGCAACCCCTCTCTCCAGGGCACAGATACGCAGTATTTT.

This clonotype was seen ten or more times. The genes are TRBV7-2 and TRBJ2-3, with D perhaps matching TRBD2 (6 bases). The germline V gene encodes CDR1 SGHTA and CDR2 FQGNSA. CDR3 size: 15 residues. V lost 5 bases, J lost 2 bases, and 14 bases lay in between. For the CDR3, the DNA is TGTGCCAGCAGCAATAGGGGACTTTTCACAGATACGCAGTATTTT. This sequence encodes CASSNRGLFTDTQYF.

Here the CDR3 reads CAWSTMRGYTEAFF. As DNA, the CDR3 is TGTGCCTGGAGTACCATGAGGGGATACACTGAAGCTTTCTTT. This chain connects TRBV30 to TRBJ1-1; a weak D match, TRBD1 (5 bases). The germline V gene has CDR1 GTSNPN and CDR2 SVGIG (reference sequence). CDR3 length: 14 residues. V lost 2 bases, J lost 3 bases, and 13 bases lay in between. The full variable domain, in which reference TRBV30 and TRBJ1-1 provide the parts outside the CDR3, is SQTIHQWPATLVQPVGSPLSLECTVEGTSNPNLYWYRQAAGRGLQLLFYSVGIGQISSEVPQNLSASRPQDRQFILSSKKLLLSDSGFYLCAWSTMRGYTEAFFGQGTRLTVV.

The V gene is TRBV6-1, the J gene TRBJ1-2; no clear D gene. Trimming took 6 bases from V and 4 from J, leaving 12 bases between them. Germline V gene sequence: CDR1 MNHNS, CDR2 SASEGT. The length of the CDR3 is 13 residues. CDR3 nucleotides: TGTGCCAGCAGAATAGGACCCAGCTATGGCTACACCTTC. It codes for CASRIGPSYGYTF.

J is TRBJ2-2 and V is TRBV11-2; 10 bases match TRBD2. Trimming at V came to 1 base and at J to 4 bases, leaving 3 bases not matched to a gene. Germline CDR1 reads SGHAT; CDR2 reads FQNNGV. The CDR3 totals 16 residues. CDR3 DNA sequence: TGTGCCAGCAGCTTAGCTAGCGGGGGATTCACCGGGGAGCTGTTTTTT. Protein product: CASSLASGGFTGELFF.

This clonotype was counted a few times. The genes are TRBV20-1 and TRBJ2-3; a possible D gene is TRBD2 (5 bases). Trimming took 0 bases from V and 2 from J, leaving 12 bases between them. CDR3 length: 15 amino acids. Per the germline V gene, CDR1 is DFQATT and CDR2 is SNEGSKA (reference sequence). The CDR3: CSARDPGSNTDTQYF. CDR3 DNA sequence: TGCAGTGCTAGAGACCCGGGATCTAACACAGATACGCAGTATTTT.

This clonotype was found a few times. The rearrangement uses TRBV11-2 and TRBJ2-1, with 9 bases matching TRBD2. CDR1 and CDR2 from the germline V gene are SGHAT and FQNNGV. The CDR3 covers 13 residues. V was clipped by 6 bases and J by 8 bases; unmatched bases: 5. The CDR3 sequence is CASRRGGGDEQFF. The DNA of the CDR3 is TGTGCCAGCAGACGCGGGGGGGGCGATGAGCAGTTCTTC.

The chain uses TRBV15 and TRBJ2-1; D is possibly TRBD1 (6 bases). The CDR3 spans 13 residues. V was clipped by 5 bases and J by 11 bases, with 16 bases between them. Per germline, CDR1 LNHNV and CDR2 YYDKDF (reference sequence). This CDR3 reads CATSSRRGQKQFF. In DNA form, the CDR3 reads TGTGCCACCAGCTCCCGCAGGGGCCAGAAGCAGTTCTTC.

This clonotype has ten or more counts. The chain joins TRBV12-3 or TRBV12-4 to TRBJ2-1, with D possibly TRBD2 on 6 matching bases. V was clipped by 7 bases and J by 8 bases, with 24 bases between them. The CDR3 is 16 amino acids. The CDR3 loop is CASIYGLRQSYDEQFF. The CDR3 nucleotides are TGTGCCAGCATTTACGGACTAAGACAGTCGTACGATGAGCAGTTCTTC.

This clonotype was recorded many times. The J gene is TRBJ1-1, the V gene TRBV7-9; no reliable D call. Germline V gene lookup returns CDR1 SEHNR and CDR2 FQNEAQ (reference sequence). V was trimmed by 1 base and J by 3 bases, leaving 9 bases between them. This CDR3 has 14 residues. The CDR3 is CASSLGGSYTEAFF. CDR3 coding DNA: TGTGCCAGCAGCTTAGGTGGCAGCTACACTGAAGCTTTCTTT.

J is TRBJ2-2 and V is TRBV7-6; TRBD1 agrees at 9 bases. Looked up from germline, CDR1 is SGHVS and CDR2 is FNYEAQ. Trimming cost V 3 bases and J 6 bases; bases outside gene matches: 8. The CDR3 extends over 16 amino acids. The CDR3 bases are TGTGCCAGCAGCTTTTCTGGGACAGGGTTTGCCGGGGAGCTGTTTTTT. The encoded protein is CASSFSGTGFAGELFF.

This clonotype was counted many times. J is TRBJ2-7 and V is TRBV15; 9 nucleotides match TRBD1. This CDR3 has 20 amino acids. Per germline, CDR1 LNHNV and CDR2 YYDKDF (reference sequence). Trimming cost V 4 bases and J 2 bases; bases outside gene matches: 21. CDR3 coding DNA: TGTGCCACCAGCACCACTTCCCTCCCGATCGGGACAGGGACTACCTACGAGCAGTACTTC. Its translation: CATSTTSLPIGTGTTYEQYF.

This clonotype was recorded at least ten times. The V and J genes are TRBV4-2 and TRBJ1-4, with D unclear. This CDR3 spans 13 amino acids. Per the germline V gene, CDR1 is LGHNA and CDR2 is YNFKEQ. The V gene lost 6 bases and the J gene lost 5 bases, with 10 bases spanning the gap. The CDR3 region is CASSRELNEKLFF. The CDR3 coding sequence is TGTGCCAGCAGTAGGGAATTGAATGAAAAACTGTTTTTT.

This clonotype was counted a few times. This chain links TRBV7-3 with TRBJ2-7, with 7 bases identical to TRBD1. V trimming: 8 bases; J trimming: 1 base; junction bases outside the gene matches: 11. The CDR3 is made up of 15 amino acids. Germline loops: CDR1 SGHTA, CDR2 FQGTGA. CDR3 region: CASAPGPDRSYEQYF. The DNA for the CDR3 is TGTGCCAGCGCCCCGGGTCCGGACAGGTCCTACGAGCAGTACTTC.

This clonotype was seen at least ten times. The rearrangement joins TRBV9 to TRBJ2-1, with D tentatively TRBD2 (6 bases). With 0 bases removed from V and 6 bases from J, the gap between germline ends came to 13 bases. The CDR3 extends over 15 amino acids. Germline V gene sequence: CDR1 SGDLS, CDR2 YYNGEE. The DNA of the CDR3 is TGTGCCAGCAGCGTAGGGGGGGTAGGGGTCAATGAGCAGTTCTTC. Translated: CASSVGGVGVNEQFF.